The 17 T cell receptor beta chains reported below all come from one sample, sequenced in a study of blood T cell repertoires in COVID-19. Libraries were prepared by immunoSEQ multiplex PCR; TCRdb keeps only in-frame clonotypes and omits some of them. This sample carries 150,000 to 200,000 clones, approximately 88% of them seen once, and the ten largest clones take roughly a tenth. Sequenced input: peripheral blood. The receptors were sampled from a woman of 80 years or more with active or convalescent COVID-19.

This chain uses TRBV10-3 with TRBJ1-5; D remains ambiguous. This CDR3 region has 15 residues. The V gene lost 2 bases and the J gene lost 0 bases, with 8 bases spanning the gap. Germline CDR1 and CDR2: ENHRY and SYGVKD. As DNA, the CDR3 is TGTGCCATCAGTGAGAGGCGGGATAGCAATCAGCCCCAGCATTTT. It translates to CAISERRDSNQPQHF.

The V and J genes are TRBV5-1 and TRBJ2-7, with 9 bases aligning to TRBD2. CDR1 is SGHRS and CDR2 is YFSETQ in the germline V gene. This CDR3 spans 15 amino acids. The trim removed 2 bases at V and 2 bases at J, leaving 5 bases unmatched. CDR3 in amino acids: CASSLLTSGTYEQYF. For the CDR3, the DNA is TGCGCCAGCAGCTTACTGACTAGCGGCACCTACGAGCAGTACTTC.

This clone occurred a few times. This chain uses TRBV30 with TRBJ1-5; tentative D call: TRBD1 (5 bases). CDR1 is GTSNPN and CDR2 is SVGIG in the germline V gene (reference sequence). V was pared by 1 base and J by 2 bases, with 12 bases between. The length of the CDR3 is 15 residues. The CDR3 is CAWSGTGGGNQPQHF. CDR3 sequence (DNA): TGTGCCTGGAGTGGGACGGGAGGGGGCAATCAGCCCCAGCATTTT.

The chain couples TRBV7-2 to TRBJ1-2; TRBD1 matches at 9 bases. CDR1 SGHTA and CDR2 FQGNSA come from the germline V gene. J gave up 6 bases and V 5 bases, and 4 bases lay outside the gene matches. The CDR3 consists of 13 residues. The CDR3 here is CASSPRTGDGYTF. CDR3 in DNA: TGTGCCAGCAGCCCTCGGACAGGGGATGGCTACACCTTC.

The chain couples TRBV7-2 to TRBJ2-7; 13 bases are a match to TRBD2. This CDR3 contains 18 residues. Trimming removed 1 base from V and 0 bases from J; junction bases left unmatched: 6. Per germline, CDR1 SGHTA and CDR2 FQGNSA. The CDR3 loop reads CASSLGTSGGLSSYEQYF. The CDR3, as DNA: TGTGCCAGCAGCTTAGGGACTAGCGGGGGCCTTAGCTCCTACGAGCAGTACTTC.

This chain joins TRBV9 and TRBJ2-2, with TRBD1 matching 7 bases. V trimming: 4 bases; J trimming: 4 bases; junction bases outside the gene matches: 10. The CDR3 has 16 amino acids. Looked up from germline, CDR1 is SGDLS and CDR2 is YYNGEE. Here the CDR3 reads CASSSPRQGVTGELFF. In DNA, the CDR3 is TGTGCCAGCAGCTCCCCGAGGCAGGGGGTCACCGGGGAGCTGTTTTTT.

V is TRBV4-2 and J is TRBJ1-5; D is perhaps TRBD1 (5 bases). V lost 0 bases and J lost 1, with 10 bases in between. Germline CDR1 and CDR2: LGHNA and YNFKEQ. The CDR3 totals 16 residues. CDR3 amino acids: CASSQEAGSSNQPQHF. The CDR3 DNA reads as TGTGCCAGCAGCCAAGAGGCAGGGTCCAGCAATCAGCCCCAGCATTTT.

This sequence joins TRBV6-4 and TRBJ1-1; 7 bases are shared with TRBD1. CDR1 and CDR2 from the germline V gene are MRHNA and SNTAGT. Trimming at V came to 5 bases and at J to 1 base, leaving 13 bases not matched to a gene. This CDR3 contains 17 residues. In nucleotides, the CDR3 is TGTGCCAGCAGTCCGTTGGGGGGACAGATATCGAACACTGAAGCTTTCTTT. Protein sequence: CASSPLGGQISNTEAFF.

The chain combines TRBV7-9 with TRBJ1-2, with a tentative D call TRBD1 (6 bases). Deletions cut 0 bases from V and 4 bases from J, with 15 bases between. Germline-derived CDR1 and CDR2 are SEHNR and FQNEAQ (reference sequence). The CDR3 spans 16 residues. CDR3 sequence: CASSLAGQGGFYGYTF. Here the CDR3 DNA reads TGTGCCAGCAGCTTAGCCGGACAAGGGGGATTCTATGGCTACACCTTC.

The gene calls are TRBV6-5 and TRBJ1-1; 10 nucleotides align to TRBD1. The trim removed 4 bases at V and 4 bases at J, leaving 6 bases unmatched. Germline CDR1 MNHEY, CDR2 SVGAGI. This CDR3 spans 15 amino acids. CDR3 protein: CASSWTGGEGTEAFF. The CDR3 DNA reads as TGTGCCAGCAGTTGGACAGGGGGAGAGGGCACTGAAGCTTTCTTT.

There are a few counts of this clone. This rearrangement joins TRBV7-2 to TRBJ1-1, with 7 positions matching TRBD1. The germline V gene has CDR1 SGHTA and CDR2 FQGNSA. The CDR3 has 15 amino acids. Losses at the gene ends were 1 base for V and 4 bases for J; bases not matched to a gene: 6. The CDR3 reads CASSLVGQKSTEAFF. For the CDR3, the DNA is TGTGCCAGCAGCTTAGTGGGACAGAAAAGCACTGAAGCTTTCTTT.

This chain uses TRBV6-5 with TRBJ1-6; D not resolved. The V gene's germline CDR1 is MNHEY and CDR2 SVGAGI. V lost 0 bases and J lost 6, with 9 bases in between. This CDR3 is built from 15 residues. This chain's CDR3 is CASSYSSTANSPLHF. The CDR3 nucleotides read TGTGCCAGCAGTTACTCGAGTACAGCTAATTCACCCCTCCACTTT.

The V call is TRBV5-1, the J call TRBJ2-3; 8 positions agree with TRBD2. The CDR3 extends over 15 amino acids. The junction had 1 base not matched to a gene; V was cut back by 0 bases and J by 1 base. Looked up from germline, CDR1 is SGHRS and CDR2 is YFSETQ. The CDR3 sequence: CASSLDGGGTDTQYF. The CDR3 nucleotides read TGCGCCAGCAGCTTGGACGGGGGGGGCACAGATACGCAGTATTTT.

V gene TRBV7-2 combines with J gene TRBJ1-2; TRBD1 agrees at 12 bases. V dropped 3 bases and J dropped 6; count of bases not matched to a gene: 5. The CDR3 consists of 15 residues. The germline V gene has CDR1 SGHTA and CDR2 FQGNSA. For the CDR3, the DNA is TGTGCCAGCAGCTTGGGGACAGGGGGCGCTGATGGCTACACCTTC. Amino acid sequence: CASSLGTGGADGYTF.

The chain couples TRBV19 to TRBJ2-2; a weak D match, TRBD1 (5 bases). Trimming stripped 8 bases from V and 0 bases from J, with 10 bases between. Per germline, CDR1 LNHDA and CDR2 SQIVND (reference sequence). The CDR3 consists of 14 residues. For the CDR3, the DNA is TGTGCCAGTTCAGGGAAGGCGAACACCGGGGAGCTGTTTTTT. It yields the protein CASSGKANTGELFF.

The J gene is TRBJ1-1, the V gene TRBV6-5, with TRBD1 identical over 8 bases. Germline CDR1 reads MNHEY; CDR2 reads SVGAGI. V shed 1 base and J 4 bases; nucleotides not matched to a gene: 8. CDR3 length: 16 residues. The CDR3 reads CASSYWQGAQSTEAFF. The CDR3 DNA reads TGTGCCAGCAGTTACTGGCAGGGGGCTCAGAGCACTGAAGCTTTCTTT.

This clone was counted between two and nine times. The chain links TRBV7-2 to TRBJ2-1; TRBD2 might be the D (7 bases). Germline V lookup: CDR1 SGHTA, CDR2 FQGNSA. CDR3 length: 13 residues. V lost 10 bases, J lost 7 bases, and 17 bases lay in between. CDR3 nucleotide sequence: TGTGCCACCAGGGGTGGCGGGGGAAATGAGCAGTTCTTC. The encoded protein is CATRGGGGNEQFF.